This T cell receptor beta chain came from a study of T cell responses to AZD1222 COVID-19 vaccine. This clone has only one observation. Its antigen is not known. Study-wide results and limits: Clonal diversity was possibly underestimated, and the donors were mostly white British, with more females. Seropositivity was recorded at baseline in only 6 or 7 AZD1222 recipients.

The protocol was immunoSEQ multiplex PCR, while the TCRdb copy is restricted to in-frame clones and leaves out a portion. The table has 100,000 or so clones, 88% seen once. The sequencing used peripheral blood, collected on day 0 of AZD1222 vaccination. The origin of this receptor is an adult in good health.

CDR3 loop: CASGVSGNTIYF. Written as DNA, the CDR3 is TGTGCCAGCGGGGTTTCTGGAAACACCATATATTTT. The V call is TRBV14, the J call TRBJ1-3, with no clear D. The CDR3 runs to 12 residues. Between the trimmed V and J ends, which lost 8 bases and 1 base, there was a span of 6 bases. The V gene's germline CDR1 is SGHDN and CDR2 FVKESK.